One sample yielded the 19 T cell receptor beta chains listed below, sequenced in a study of blood T cell repertoires in COVID-19. Clones were sequenced by immunoSEQ multiplex PCR, and TCRdb holds only the in-frame ones, with some missing. Altogether under 250,000 clones are present, 88% being singletons, with the ten largest covering around 3%. Specimen: PBMCs or T cells enriched from blood (not recorded which). The receptors originated from a woman in her 40s who had been exposed to COVID-19.

A word on this clone: The junction departs from germline at one end; a sequencing error may be responsible. The rearrangement joins TRBV5-1 to TRBJ1-2, with 11 bases aligning to TRBD1. The CDR3 is 13 residues long. From germline, CDR1 is SGHRS and CDR2 YFSETQ. Written as DNA, the CDR3 is TGTGCCAGCAGCCCAGGGACAGGGGGTGGCTACACCTTC. Protein: CASSPGTGGGYTF.

The rearrangement uses TRBV5-1 and TRBJ2-6; D is unresolved. Per germline, CDR1 SGHRS and CDR2 YFSETQ. The ends were cut back, 0 bases at V and 4 bases at J, with 14 bases in the middle. The CDR3 is made up of 17 amino acids. The CDR3 DNA follows: TGCGCCAGCAGCTTGGATCGTCCCGGTTCCGGGGCCAACGTCCTGACTTTC. Protein: CASSLDRPGSGANVLTF. The full variable domain, with the rest looked up from reference TRBV5-1 and TRBJ2-6, is KAGVTQTPRYLIKTRGQQVTLSCSPISGHRSVSWYQQTPGQGLQFLFEYFSETQRNKGNFPGRFSGRQFSNSRSEMNVSTLELGDSALYLCASSLDRPGSGANVLTFGAGSRLTVL.

A few counts support this clone. CDR3: CASTPTGGEQYF. Written as DNA, the CDR3 is TGTGCCAGCACCCCAACCGGGGGCGAGCAGTACTTC. This chain connects TRBV4-2 to TRBJ2-7; weak D call: TRBD2 (6 bases). Germline-derived CDR1 and CDR2 are LGHNA and YNFKEQ. With 7 bases removed from V and 6 bases from J, the gap between germline ends came to 13 bases. There are 12 residues in the CDR3.

This clone occurred a few times. The genes are TRBV4-3 and TRBJ1-4; perhaps TRBD1 as D (5 bases). With 3 bases removed from V and 3 bases from J, the gap between germline ends came to 26 bases. Per germline, CDR1 LGHNA and CDR2 YSLEER. CDR3 size: 20 residues. This CDR3 is CASSHSPPGHPKRANEKLFF. In nucleotides, the CDR3 is TGCGCCAGCAGCCATTCACCGCCCGGACACCCAAAGCGGGCTAATGAAAAACTGTTTTTT.

This clone was observed a few times. The CDR3 nucleotides are TGTGCCAGCAGCTTGGTTCAGGGGACCTCTGGCTACACCTTC. Residues: CASSLVQGTSGYTF. This rearrangement joins TRBV5-8 to TRBJ1-2; possible D gene TRBD1, 6 bases. The CDR3 runs to 14 residues. From germline, CDR1 is SGHTS and CDR2 YDEGEE. Trimming shortened V by 0 bases and J by 7 bases, and 13 bases separated the two germline ends.

This chain connects TRBV19 to TRBJ1-5, with D perhaps matching TRBD1 (6 bases). The CDR3 runs to 19 residues. The germline gives CDR1 LNHDA, CDR2 SQIVND (reference sequence). V dropped 4 bases and J dropped 0 bases, with 22 bases sitting between them. The CDR3 DNA follows: TGTGCCAGTAGTACTCCCGGCAGGGGACGTGGGCTTAGCAATCAGCCCCAGCATTTT. It translates to CASSTPGRGRGLSNQPQHF.

J is TRBJ1-4 and V is TRBV28, with no clear D. Per the germline V gene, CDR1 is MDHEN and CDR2 is SYDVKM. CDR3 length: 12 amino acids. Trimming removed 4 bases from V and 14 bases from J, with 14 bases in between. Written as DNA, the CDR3 is TGTGCCAGCAGTTCATATATGAGGATTCTGTTTTTT. Residues: CASSSYMRILFF.

V and J are TRBV27 and TRBJ1-2, with D perhaps matching TRBD1 (5 bases). Germline V CDR1 and CDR2: MNHEY, SMNVEV (reference sequence). There are 15 residues in the CDR3. V was shortened by 5 bases and J by 3 bases, with 16 bases between the two germline ends. CDR3 coding DNA: TGTGCCAGCAGTCCCCGGGGGGGATCATACTATGGCTACACCTTC. Its translation: CASSPRGGSYYGYTF.

This chain connects TRBV18 to TRBJ2-7; 8 bases are a match to TRBD1. After removal of 3 bases from V and 0 bases from J, the junction contained 4 bases not matched to a gene. CDR3 size: 15 residues. Germline V gene lookup returns CDR1 KGHSH and CDR2 LQKENI. The CDR3 sequence: CASSPDRVSSYEQYV. CDR3 nucleotides: TGTGCCAGCTCACCGGACAGGGTTAGCTCCTACGAGCAGTACGTC.

This clone was recorded once. This chain links TRBV7-2 with TRBJ1-1, with 9 bases identical to TRBD1. The CDR3 sequence is 14 residues long. Germline V CDR1 and CDR2: SGHTA, FQGNSA. V was pared by 5 bases and J by 5 bases, with 6 bases of the junction left unmatched. CDR3 amino acids: CASSPQGARTEAFF. CDR3 nucleotide sequence: TGTGCCAGCAGCCCACAGGGGGCTCGAACTGAAGCTTTCTTT.

V and J are TRBV4-2 and TRBJ1-5; D possibly corresponds to TRBD1 (5 bases). CDR1 and CDR2 (germline): LGHNA, YNFKEQ. Trimming left V 0 bases short and J 5 bases short, with 14 bases between. CDR3 size: 16 residues. CDR3 amino acids: CASSQDLTDTHQPQHF. CDR3 DNA: TGTGCCAGCAGCCAAGATCTCACGGACACCCATCAGCCCCAGCATTTT.

The chain has TRBV18 and TRBJ1-6, with 9 bases lining up with TRBD1. The CDR3 has 17 residues. J gave up 13 bases and V 2 bases, and 15 bases lay outside the gene matches. Per the germline V gene, CDR1 is KGHSH and CDR2 is LQKENI. DNA of the CDR3: TGTGCCAGCTCACCATTTGATTCGAGACAGGGGGACTTTCCCCTCCACTTT. It specifies CASSPFDSRQGDFPLHF. The complete variable domain, with remaining parts taken from reference TRBV18 and TRBJ1-6, reads NAGVMQNPRHLVRRRGQEARLRCSPMKGHSHVYWYRQLPEEGLKFMVYLQKENIIDESGMPKERFSAEFPKEGPSILRIQQVVRGDSAAYFCASSPFDSRQGDFPLHFGNGTRLTVT.

The CDR3 is CASSYHRGTYEQYF. In DNA, the CDR3 is TGTGCCAGCAGTTACCACCGGGGGACTTACGAGCAGTACTTC. This chain links TRBV6-5 with TRBJ2-7; tentative D call: TRBD2 (6 bases). The V and J ends lost 2 bases and 4 bases respectively, with 12 bases between them. Germline V gene data show CDR1 as MNHEY and CDR2 as SVGAGI. The CDR3 sequence is 14 residues long.

This chain uses TRBV27 with TRBJ1-6; TRBD1 matches 8 bases. The V and J ends lost 6 bases and 6 bases, in that order; junction bases with no gene match: 7. This CDR3 region has 15 residues. Germline CDR1 and CDR2: MNHEY and SMNVEV (reference sequence). The CDR3 reads CASSPFQGANSPLHF. CDR3 sequence (DNA): TGTGCCAGCAGCCCGTTCCAGGGGGCTAATTCACCCCTCCACTTT.

V is TRBV28 and J is TRBJ1-4, with TRBD1 matching over 9 bases. The germline gives CDR1 MDHEN, CDR2 SYDVKM. The CDR3 is 13 amino acids. V lost 10 bases and J lost 7; bases outside the gene matches: 7. This CDR3 reads CAIRTGASEKLFF. DNA for the CDR3: TGTGCCATCAGGACAGGGGCGAGTGAAAAACTGTTTTTT.

The chain uses TRBV19 and TRBJ1-4; weak D call: TRBD1 (6 bases). Germline values: CDR1 LNHDA, CDR2 SQIVND (reference sequence). This CDR3 is 13 amino acids long. V was pared by 8 bases and J by 4 bases, with 11 bases between. The CDR3 sequence is CASGGQYNEKLFF. CDR3 DNA sequence: TGTGCCAGTGGGGGCCAGTATAATGAAAAACTGTTTTTT.

The chain employs TRBV18 and TRBJ1-2; a possible D gene is TRBD1 (6 bases). Trimming removed 2 bases at V and 3 bases at J, with 13 bases between. Per the germline V gene, CDR1 is KGHSH and CDR2 is LQKENI. The CDR3 totals 15 residues. CDR3 sequence: CASSPSEQGHYGYTF. CDR3 bases: TGTGCCAGCTCACCATCGGAGCAGGGGCACTATGGCTACACCTTC.

The CDR3 DNA follows: TGTGCCAGCAGCCCTGGAGGCGGCAATTCACCCCTCCACTTT. This sequence encodes CASSPGGGNSPLHF. V usage is TRBV7-2 and J usage is TRBJ1-6; D remains ambiguous. The germline V gene has CDR1 SGHTA and CDR2 FQGNSA. The V gene lost 5 bases and the J gene lost 7 bases, with 12 bases spanning the gap. There are 14 residues in the CDR3.

This clone was seen a few times. V is TRBV15 and J is TRBJ2-4; TRBD1 matches 7 bases. V dropped 3 bases and J dropped 2; count of bases not matched to a gene: 4. The V gene's germline CDR1 is LNHNV and CDR2 YYDKDF (reference sequence). This CDR3 spans 15 amino acids. CDR3 coding DNA: TGTGCCACCAGCAGGGAACAGGGGACCAAAAACATTCAGTACTTC. Translating gives CATSREQGTKNIQYF.